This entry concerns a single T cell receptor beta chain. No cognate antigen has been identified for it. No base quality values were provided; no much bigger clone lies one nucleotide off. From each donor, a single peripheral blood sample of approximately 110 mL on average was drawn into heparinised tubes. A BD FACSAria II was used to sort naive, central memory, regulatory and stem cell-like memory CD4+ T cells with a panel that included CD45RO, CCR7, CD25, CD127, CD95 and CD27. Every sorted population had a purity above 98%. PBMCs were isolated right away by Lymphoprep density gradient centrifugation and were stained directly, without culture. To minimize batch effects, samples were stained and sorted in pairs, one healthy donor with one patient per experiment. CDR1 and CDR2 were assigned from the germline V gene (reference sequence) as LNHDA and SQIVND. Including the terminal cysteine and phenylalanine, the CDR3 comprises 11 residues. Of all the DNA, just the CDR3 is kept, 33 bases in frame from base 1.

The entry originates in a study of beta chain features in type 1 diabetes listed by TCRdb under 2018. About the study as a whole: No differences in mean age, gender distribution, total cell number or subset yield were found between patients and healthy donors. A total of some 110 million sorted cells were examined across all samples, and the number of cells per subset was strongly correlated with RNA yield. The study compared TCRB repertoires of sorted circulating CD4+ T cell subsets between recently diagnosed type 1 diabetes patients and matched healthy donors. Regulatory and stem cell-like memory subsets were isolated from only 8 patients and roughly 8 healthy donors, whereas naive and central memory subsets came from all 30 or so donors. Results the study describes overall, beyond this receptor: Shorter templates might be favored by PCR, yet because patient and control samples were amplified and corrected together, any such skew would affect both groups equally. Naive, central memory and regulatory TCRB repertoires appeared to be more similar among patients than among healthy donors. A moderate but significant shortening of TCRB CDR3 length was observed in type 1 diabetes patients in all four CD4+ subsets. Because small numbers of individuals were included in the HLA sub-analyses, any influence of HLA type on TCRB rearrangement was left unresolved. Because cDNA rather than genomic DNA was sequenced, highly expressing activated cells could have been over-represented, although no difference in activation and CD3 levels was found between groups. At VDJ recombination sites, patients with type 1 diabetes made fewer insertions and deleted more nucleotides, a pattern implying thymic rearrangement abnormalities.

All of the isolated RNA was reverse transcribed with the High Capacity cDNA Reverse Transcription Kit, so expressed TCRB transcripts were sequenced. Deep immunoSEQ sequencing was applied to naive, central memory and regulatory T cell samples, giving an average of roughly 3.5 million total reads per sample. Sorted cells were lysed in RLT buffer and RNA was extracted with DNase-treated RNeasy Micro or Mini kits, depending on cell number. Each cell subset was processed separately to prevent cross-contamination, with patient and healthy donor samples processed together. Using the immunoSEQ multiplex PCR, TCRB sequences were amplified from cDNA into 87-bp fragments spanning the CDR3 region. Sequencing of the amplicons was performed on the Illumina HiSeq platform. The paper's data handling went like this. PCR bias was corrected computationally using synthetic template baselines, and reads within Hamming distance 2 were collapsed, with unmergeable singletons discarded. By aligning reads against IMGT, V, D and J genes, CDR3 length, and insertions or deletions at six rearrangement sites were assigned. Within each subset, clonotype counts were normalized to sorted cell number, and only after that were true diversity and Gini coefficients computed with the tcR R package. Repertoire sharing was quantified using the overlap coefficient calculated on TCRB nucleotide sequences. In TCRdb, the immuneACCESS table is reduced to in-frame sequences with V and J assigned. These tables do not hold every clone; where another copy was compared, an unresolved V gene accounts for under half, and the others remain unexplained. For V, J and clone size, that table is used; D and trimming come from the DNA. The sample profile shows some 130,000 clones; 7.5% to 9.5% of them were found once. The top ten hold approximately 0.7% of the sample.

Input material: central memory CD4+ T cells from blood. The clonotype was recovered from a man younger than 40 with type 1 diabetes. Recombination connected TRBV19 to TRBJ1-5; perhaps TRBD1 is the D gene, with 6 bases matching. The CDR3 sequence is CASGGNQPQHF. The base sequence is TGTGCTTCAGGGGGCAATCAGCCCCAGCATTTT.